This T cell receptor beta chain was profiled in a study of cytomegalovirus exposure and HLA in healthy donors. About this clone: Its antigen is still unknown.

Points from the study as a whole: Based on reports, TCR beta sequences accurately predicted HLA-A and HLA-B alleles for most subjects. Rarity characterized most TCR sequences, yet some public TCRs appeared in many donors.

This CDR3 region has 14 residues. The ends were cut back, 3 bases at V and 4 bases at J, with 10 bases in the middle. The germline gives CDR1 LNHDA, CDR2 SQIVND (reference sequence). PCR used 60 Vbeta primers and 13 Jbeta primers. The assay was immunoSEQ multiplex PCR, and TCRdb's table has in-frame clones only and misses some. The table shows 130,000 to 150,000 clones, with 73% occurring only once. Absent from the records is this donor's CMV serostatus. The rearrangement uses TRBV19 and TRBJ1-5, with D hard to call. The sequence came from a human donor in good health. Source material: PBMCs. The CDR3 DNA is TGTGCCAGTAGTATGAAGAGATATAATCAGCCCCAGCATTTT. Translation gives CASSMKRYNQPQHF.